These T cell receptor beta chains were read from a single sample in a study of blood T cell repertoires in COVID-19. Method: immunoSEQ multiplex PCR; TCRdb's copy keeps in-frame clones and lacks some. The data show fewer than 250,000 clones, roughly 80% seen once. Sequencing used peripheral blood. The source is an elderly woman with acute or convalescent COVID-19. The CDR3 runs from the conserved cysteine through the conserved F or W. The order of the fields is V gene, J gene, CDR3 protein.

v_call: TRBV5-6
j_call: TRBJ2-7
cdr3_aa: CASSPDLRQISSYEQYF

v_call: TRBV6-4
j_call: TRBJ2-2
cdr3_aa: CASSETVTGELFF

v_call: TRBV6-1
j_call: TRBJ1-5
cdr3_aa: CASSEETGYRAPQHF

v_call: TRBV10-2
j_call: TRBJ1-1
cdr3_aa: CASSEQSNTEAFF

v_call: TRBV30
j_call: TRBJ2-1
cdr3_aa: CAWSDHAQSSYNEQFF

v_call: TRBV6-5
j_call: TRBJ1-1
cdr3_aa: CASIRQGHTEAFF

v_call: TRBV14
j_call: TRBJ2-3
cdr3_aa: CASSPQTSGTDTQYF

v_call: TRBV6-2/TRBV6-3
j_call: TRBJ2-5
cdr3_aa: CASSPRLAGVETQYF

v_call: TRBV19
j_call: TRBJ1-1
cdr3_aa: CASSKQGDTEAFF

v_call: TRBV7-3
j_call: TRBJ2-5
cdr3_aa: CASTNGSQETQYF

v_call: TRBV27
j_call: TRBJ2-1
cdr3_aa: CASSLSARHHNGEQFF

v_call: TRBV19
j_call: TRBJ2-2
cdr3_aa: CASRDIAHANTGELFF

v_call: TRBV19
j_call: TRBJ1-5
cdr3_aa: CASIPSGRSNQPQHF

v_call: TRBV7-9
j_call: TRBJ1-2
cdr3_aa: CAINGQGAYGYTF

v_call: TRBV19
j_call: TRBJ1-5
cdr3_aa: CASSDGTGGFQPQHF

v_call: TRBV3-1/TRBV3-2
j_call: TRBJ1-5
cdr3_aa: CASSQGLRQPQHF

v_call: TRBV30
j_call: TRBJ1-5
cdr3_aa: CASSGDSNQPQHF

v_call: TRBV29-1
j_call: TRBJ1-3
cdr3_aa: CSEDGAEWAKRWANTIYF

v_call: TRBV11-3
j_call: TRBJ2-7
cdr3_aa: CASSWRQGTGEQYF

v_call: TRBV5-1
j_call: TRBJ1-2
cdr3_aa: CASSLDSTGGGYTF

v_call: TRBV2
j_call: TRBJ1-1
cdr3_aa: CASSVGGQNTEAFF

v_call: TRBV10-3
j_call: TRBJ1-2
cdr3_aa: CAISESTGGYGYTF